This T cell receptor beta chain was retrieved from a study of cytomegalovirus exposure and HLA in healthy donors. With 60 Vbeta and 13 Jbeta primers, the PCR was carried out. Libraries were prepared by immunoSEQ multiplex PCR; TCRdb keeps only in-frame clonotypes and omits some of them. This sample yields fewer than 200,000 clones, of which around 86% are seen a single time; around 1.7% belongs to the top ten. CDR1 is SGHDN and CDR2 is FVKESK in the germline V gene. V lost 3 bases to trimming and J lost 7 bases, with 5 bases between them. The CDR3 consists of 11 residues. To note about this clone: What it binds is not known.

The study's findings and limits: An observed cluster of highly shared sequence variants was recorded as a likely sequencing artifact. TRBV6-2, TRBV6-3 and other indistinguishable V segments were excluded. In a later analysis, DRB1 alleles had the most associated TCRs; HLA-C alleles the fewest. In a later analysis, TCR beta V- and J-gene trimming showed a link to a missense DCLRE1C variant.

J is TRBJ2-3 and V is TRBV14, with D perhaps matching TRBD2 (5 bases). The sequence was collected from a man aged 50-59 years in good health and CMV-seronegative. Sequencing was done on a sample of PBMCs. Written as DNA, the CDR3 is TGTGCCAGCAGCCAGACTAATACGCAGTATTTT. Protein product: CASSQTNTQYF.